The T cell receptor beta chain described here comes from a study of T cells in Graves' hyperthyroidism and ophthalmopathy (dated by TCRdb to about 2019). For the study in its entirety: Peripheral blood samples were taken at initial diagnosis, before any treatment was given. To identify TCR V-J signatures that set the groups apart, the researchers used a discovery cohort of approximately 98 patients, made up of 40 to 45 with Graves' ophthalmopathy and 57 with stable Graves' hyperthyroidism. An independent validation cohort of 18 to 20 hyperthyroidism patients and 17 patients who later progressed to ophthalmopathy tested prospective prediction of ophthalmopathy. The 100 or so discovery patients were randomly split 7:3 into training and test sets. Thyroid tissue and blood T-cell repertoires from several Graves' hyperthyroidism patients were also compared in the study. After sampling, hyperthyroidism patients received methimazole starting at 30 mg daily, and ophthalmopathy patients received high-dose intravenous methylprednisolone. The paper describes TCR Vbeta CDR3 sequencing of more than 120 peripheral blood samples, made up of 43 ophthalmopathy patients, roughly 80 hyperthyroidism patients and around 17 progressor patients. The research as a whole found: In cross-validation, a model built on a 13 V-J signature told ophthalmopathy apart from stable hyperthyroidism with over 85% sensitivity and about 81% specificity, and in testing the same model reached 80%/75%. No statistical method was used to fix the sample size in advance, and group allocation was not hidden from the investigators. In validation, the model predicted progression to ophthalmopathy with roughly 66% sensitivity and 72% to 75% specificity, a median of about 6 months before onset. Most expanded thyroid clonotypes (frequency above 0.001) were also found in blood, which suggests that blood repertoires may mirror thyroid immune responses.

This clonotype was observed many times. Which antigen it targets is not known. Per-base qualities were not stored, and no clone one base away is much larger. Amplification of TCR beta CDR3 regions was carried out from RNA transcripts. A first-round RT-PCR of the TCR CDR3 used the HTBI primer set with the Qiagen OneStep RT-PCR kit. Libraries were constructed in a second round of multiplex PCR, after which size selection and purification were carried out. The libraries were sequenced on an Illumina HiSeq2000 using paired-end 100 bp reads. Concerning the study's data processing: SOAPnuke was used to process the raw data, removing reads that contained adapters or uncalled bases, had a mean Phred below 15, or lacked an exact match to the constant primer or identifier. COPE v1.2.5 was used to merge high-quality paired reads, and clonotypes were defined as unique nucleotide sequences. MiTCR v1.1 was used to align the clonotypes against IMGT TRBV, TRBD and TRBJ reference segments. Only V-J combinations with frequency above 0.0001, covering about 99% of repertoires, were analysed. A TCS score was defined as the ratio of F50 (clonal expansion) to E x V (chaos), with BLOSUM62-based TCRdist applied between CDR3 peptides within each V-J. Welch's t-statistics and random forest reduced roughly 530 V-J features to under 15, which were used in a naive Bayes classifier (R e1071). TCRdb trimmed public reads at Q25 via fastp, called clones via MiXCR and kept in-frame beta chains. Every distinct CDR3 protein forms one entry, paired with its most common genes and DNA. These V and J calls rely on TCRdb rather than the paper's analysis. The sample has over 150,000 distinct CDR3 sequences on record, around a sixth of them singletons. About 56% of the sample is held by the ten biggest clonotypes.

Stable Graves' hyperthyroidism was defined as no progression to ophthalmopathy during 18 months of follow-up. The hyperthyroidism patients were between 18 and 65 years old and newly diagnosed, with a disease duration of less than 2 months. Any patient with an uncontrolled infection, another autoimmune disease, pregnancy or lactation was excluded. Diagnoses were established on the basis of clinical symptoms, serum thyroxine and TRAb, thyroid ultrasound, and orbital computed tomography. PBMCs were separated from under 11 ml of fresh peripheral blood using Ficoll-Paque density gradient centrifugation. Total RNA was extracted with Trizol reagent, and quality was checked on an Agilent 2100 Bioanalyzer. Its CDR3 holds 13 amino acids, cysteine through phenylalanine. Only CDR3 DNA remains: 39 bases, in frame from the first base. The CDR1 and CDR2 encoded by the germline V gene (reference sequence) are DFQATT and SNEGSKA. Trimming accounts for 4 bases at V and 2 bases at J, while the number of junction bases matched to no gene is 3.

This sequence originates from a woman in her fifties or sixties with Graves' hyperthyroidism. The sequenced sample consisted of blood. The chain is encoded by TRBV20-1 joined to TRBJ2-7, with 9 middle bases fitting TRBD1. The CDR3 corresponds to CSAKGQGPYEQYF. The sequenced DNA: TGCAGTGCTAAGGGACAGGGACCCTACGAGCAGTACTTC.